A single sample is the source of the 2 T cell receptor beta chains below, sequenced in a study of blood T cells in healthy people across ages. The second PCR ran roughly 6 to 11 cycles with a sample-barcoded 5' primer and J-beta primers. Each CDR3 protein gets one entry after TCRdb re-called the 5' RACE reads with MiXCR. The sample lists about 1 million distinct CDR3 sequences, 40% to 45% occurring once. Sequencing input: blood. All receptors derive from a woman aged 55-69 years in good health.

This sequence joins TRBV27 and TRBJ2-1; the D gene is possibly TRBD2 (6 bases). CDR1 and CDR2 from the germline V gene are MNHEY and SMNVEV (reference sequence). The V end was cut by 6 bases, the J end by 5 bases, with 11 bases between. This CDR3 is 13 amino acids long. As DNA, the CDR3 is TGTGCCAGCAGAGTAGCGGTGAACAATGAGCAGTTCTTC. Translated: CASRVAVNNEQFF.

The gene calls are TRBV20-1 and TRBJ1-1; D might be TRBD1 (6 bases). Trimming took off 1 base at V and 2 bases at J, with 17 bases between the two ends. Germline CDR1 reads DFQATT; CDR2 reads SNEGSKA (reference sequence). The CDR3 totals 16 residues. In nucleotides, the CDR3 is TGCAGTGCTAGAGTCGGGGGCGAAGGGGCAAACACTGAAGCTTTCTTT. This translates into CSARVGGEGANTEAFF.